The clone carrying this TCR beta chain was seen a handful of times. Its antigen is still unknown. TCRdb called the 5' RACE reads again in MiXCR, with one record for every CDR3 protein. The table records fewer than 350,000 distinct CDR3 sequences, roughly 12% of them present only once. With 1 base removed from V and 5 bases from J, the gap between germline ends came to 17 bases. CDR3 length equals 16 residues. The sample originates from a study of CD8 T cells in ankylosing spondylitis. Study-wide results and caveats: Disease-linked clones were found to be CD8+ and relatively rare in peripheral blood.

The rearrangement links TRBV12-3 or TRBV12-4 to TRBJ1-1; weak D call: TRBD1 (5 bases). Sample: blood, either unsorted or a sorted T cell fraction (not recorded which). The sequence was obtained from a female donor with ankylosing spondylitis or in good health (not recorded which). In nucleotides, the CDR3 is TGTGCCAGCAGTTTAGTGGGGGATGGGGGACTGACTGAAGCTTTCTTT. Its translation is CASSLVGDGGLTEAFF.